Presented here are 27 T cell receptor beta chains from one specimen sequenced in a study of identical twins. TCRdb re-called the 5' RACE reads with MiXCR, one entry per CDR3 protein. The sample has roughly 690,000 distinct CDR3 sequences, around 20% seen once. The sample was also linked to a second study, of T cells expressing NK-cell markers.

The specimen was PBMCs. These receptors were taken from a woman aged 18 to 35 in good health.

This clonotype has only a few counts. This chain connects TRBV20-1 to TRBJ2-1; a weak D match, TRBD2 (5 bases). In germline, CDR1 is DFQATT, CDR2 SNEGSKA (reference sequence). This CDR3 comprises 14 residues. The germline V and J ends were trimmed by 3 bases and 3 bases, with 12 bases remaining between them. DNA of the CDR3: TGCAGTGCTAGGAAGCGGACGAACTACAATGAGCAGTTCTTC. This codes for CSARKRTNYNEQFF.

This clonotype was observed a handful of times. The chain carries TRBV4-2 and TRBJ2-1, with a tentative D call TRBD2 (5 bases). The CDR3 covers 16 residues. Germline V lookup: CDR1 LGHNA, CDR2 YNFKEQ. V was pared by 2 bases and J by 2 bases, with 13 bases between. In DNA, the CDR3 is TGTGCCAGCAGCCAATCAGCGGTTGGTCCCTACAATGAGCAGTTCTTC. It translates to CASSQSAVGPYNEQFF.

This clonotype was counted ten times or more. The V and J genes are TRBV12-3 or TRBV12-4 and TRBJ2-2, with TRBD1 identical over 9 bases. The J segment lost 6 bases and the V segment lost 6 bases, leaving 5 bases of the junction unmatched. The CDR3 totals 14 residues. CDR3 coding DNA: TGTGCCAGCAGGAGACAGGGGGAGGCCGGGGAGCTGTTTTTT. It codes for CASRRQGEAGELFF.

This clonotype showed up many times. Germline and junction disagree at one end, which may indicate a read error. V and J are TRBV11-2 and TRBJ2-1; 9 bases fit TRBD2. The CDR3 sequence is 13 residues long. Germline CDR1 SGHAT, CDR2 FQNNGV. CDR3 coding DNA: TGTGCCAGCAGCTTAGGGGGGGCTAGCGGGAAACTCTTC. Its protein is CASSLGGASGKLF.

This clonotype has a handful of counts. The rearrangement uses TRBV6-1 and TRBJ1-4; no firm D call. The germline CDR1 and CDR2 sequences are MNHNS and SASEGT. The CDR3 loop spans 15 amino acids. Trimming took off 6 bases at V and 7 bases at J, with 18 bases between the two ends. The DNA of the CDR3 is TGTGCCAGCAGCAAGGGCGTCCTGGGAAGTGAAAAACTGTTTTTT. Translation: CASSKGVLGSEKLFF.

This clonotype was counted between two and nine times. V usage is TRBV10-1 and J usage is TRBJ2-1; D call uncertain. The V gene lost 2 bases and the J gene lost 8 bases, with 13 bases spanning the gap. Germline CDR1 is WNHNN and CDR2 is SYGVQD (reference sequence). The CDR3 consists of 14 residues. The CDR3 nucleotides are TGCGCCAGCAGTGAGGCCTTGGTCAGCGATGAGCAGTTCTTC. This sequence encodes CASSEALVSDEQFF.

The rearrangement links TRBV7-2 to TRBJ2-5, with D possibly being TRBD1 or TRBD2 (6 bases each). With 4 bases removed from V and 3 bases from J, the gap between germline ends came to 12 bases. Germline lookup yields CDR1 SGHTA and CDR2 FQGNSA. This CDR3 spans 14 amino acids. Here the CDR3 reads CASSSMGGEETQYF. The CDR3 DNA sequence: TGTGCCAGCAGCTCGATGGGGGGCGAAGAGACCCAGTACTTC. Full variable domain (missing parts from reference TRBV7-2 and TRBJ2-5): GAGVSQSPSNKVTEKGKDVELRCDPISGHTALYWYRQSLGQGLEFLIYFQGNSAPDKSGLPSDRFSAERTGGSVSTLTIQRTQQEDSAVYLCASSSMGGEETQYFGPGTRLLVL.

This clonotype showed up many times. The chain combines TRBV12-3 or TRBV12-4 with TRBJ2-3; 8 nucleotides match TRBD2. With 7 bases clipped from V and 5 bases from J, the junction kept 11 bases outside the gene matches. There are 15 residues in the CDR3. The CDR3 here is CASTPQSLAGDTQYF. The CDR3 DNA reads TGTGCCAGCACCCCCCAAAGTCTAGCGGGAGATACGCAGTATTTT.

The sample holds a few counts of this clonotype. The V gene is TRBV29-1, the J gene TRBJ1-1, with D unresolved. Germline values: CDR1 SQVTM, CDR2 ANQGSEA. The CDR3 has 12 amino acids. V lost 6 bases and J 1 base, leaving 9 bases between the germline ends. CDR3 DNA: TGCAGCGTCGGTGGGCAGAACACTGAAGCTTTCTTT. Protein product: CSVGGQNTEAFF.

This clonotype is a singleton in its sample. J is TRBJ1-2 and V is TRBV6-5; no clear D gene. Germline V CDR1 and CDR2: MNHEY, SVGAGI. The V and J ends lost 2 bases and 7 bases respectively, with 14 bases between them. This CDR3 has 14 residues. The CDR3 DNA sequence: TGTGCCAGCAGTTACCCGGACCCTACCCGTGGCTACACCTTC. This translates into CASSYPDPTRGYTF.

This clonotype was observed a few times. The chain joins TRBV10-3 to TRBJ2-7; TRBD2 matches at 11 bases. J was trimmed by 1 base and V by 4 bases; bases with no gene match: 3. Looked up from germline, CDR1 is ENHRY and CDR2 is SYGVKD. The CDR3 contains 15 residues. The CDR3 spells CAISVGLAGSYEQYF. The CDR3 coding sequence is TGTGCCATCAGTGTAGGACTAGCGGGTTCCTACGAGCAGTACTTC.

This chain joins TRBV7-9 and TRBJ2-6; unclear D gene. The CDR3 is 16 residues long. Germline lookup yields CDR1 SEHNR and CDR2 FQNEAQ (reference sequence). The V end lost 1 base, the J end lost 1 base, and 8 bases lay between the germline ends. The CDR3 sequence is CASSLERASGANVLTF. As DNA, the CDR3 is TGTGCCAGCAGCTTAGAACGGGCGTCTGGGGCCAACGTCCTGACTTTC.

J is TRBJ2-1 and V is TRBV27; a weak D match, TRBD2 (6 bases). The CDR3 is 16 amino acids. The germline CDR1 and CDR2 sequences are MNHEY and SMNVEV (reference sequence). Trimming shortened V by 3 bases and J by 6 bases, and 18 bases separated the two germline ends. The CDR3 sequence: CASSFGRLVVGNEQFF. Here the CDR3 DNA reads TGTGCCAGCAGTTTTGGAAGACTAGTTGTGGGCAATGAGCAGTTCTTC.

The chain joins TRBV3-1 to TRBJ1-2, with D uncertain. This CDR3 is built from 15 residues. Per the germline V gene, CDR1 is LGHDT and CDR2 is YNNKEL (reference sequence). Trimming took off 1 base at V and 2 bases at J, with 11 bases between the two ends. Here the CDR3 DNA reads TGTGCCAGCAGCCAAGGAGCTACTGCCAACTATGGCTACACCTTC. It is translated as CASSQGATANYGYTF.

This clonotype came up a few times. The V and J genes are TRBV12-3 or TRBV12-4 and TRBJ2-3; 8 bases match TRBD2. V gave up 0 bases and J gave up 0 bases; unmatched junction bases: 5. This CDR3 comprises 17 residues. The DNA for the CDR3 is TGTGCCAGCAGTTTAGCGAGGAGCGGGAGAAGCACAGATACGCAGTATTTT. Translated: CASSLARSGRSTDTQYF.

V usage is TRBV20-1 and J usage is TRBJ2-7, with D tentatively TRBD2 (6 bases). The V gene's germline CDR1 is DFQATT and CDR2 SNEGSKA (reference sequence). The V end lost 4 bases, the J end lost 3 bases, and 16 bases lay between the germline ends. This CDR3 has 14 amino acids. CDR3 sequence (DNA): TGCAGTGCTATCACCGGAGGGCGGAACTACGAGCAGTACTTC. Amino acids: CSAITGGRNYEQYF.

This clonotype appeared many times. This rearrangement joins TRBV9 to TRBJ2-1; no reliable D call. This CDR3 spans 15 amino acids. V shed 4 bases and J shed 0 bases, with 11 bases lying between them. Germline V CDR1 and CDR2: SGDLS, YYNGEE. The CDR3, as DNA: TGTGCCAGCAGCCCCCGGTTGAGCTCCTACAATGAGCAGTTCTTC. Translating gives CASSPRLSSYNEQFF.

In this sample, this clonotype turned up a few times. This sequence joins TRBV29-1 and TRBJ2-2, with 10 nucleotides matching TRBD2. The CDR3 has 16 amino acids. V shed 3 bases and J 1 base; nucleotides not matched to a gene: 5. Germline values: CDR1 SQVTM, CDR2 ANQGSEA. The CDR3 DNA is TGCAGCGTTGAGATGAGACTAGCGGGGAACACCGGGGAGCTGTTTTTT. Translation gives CSVEMRLAGNTGELFF.

This chain links TRBV20-1 with TRBJ2-2, with TRBD2 matching over 10 bases. The CDR3 extends over 14 amino acids. V lost 6 bases to trimming and J lost 2 bases; unmatched junction nucleotides: 3. CDR1 is DFQATT, CDR2 SNEGSKA, per germline (reference sequence). The CDR3 bases are TGCAGTGCGGAGCGGGGGGGTAACACCGGGGAGCTGTTTTTT. This gives the protein CSAERGGNTGELFF.

This rearrangement joins TRBV7-9 to TRBJ1-2, with 8 bases that match TRBD1. Germline V gene data show CDR1 as SEHNR and CDR2 as FQNEAQ (reference sequence). V gave up 7 bases and J gave up 7 bases; unmatched junction bases: 5. The CDR3 runs to 12 residues. The CDR3 DNA follows: TGTGCCAGCACCGTGGACAGGGCTGGCTACACCTTC. As protein: CASTVDRAGYTF.

The J gene is TRBJ2-3, the V gene TRBV6-1; TRBD1 matches 7 bases. The germline V gene encodes CDR1 MNHNS and CDR2 SASEGT. The trim removed 6 bases at V and 1 base at J, leaving 16 bases unmatched. The CDR3 sequence is 18 residues long. This chain's CDR3 is CASSRGTVGEEGTDTQYF. DNA for the CDR3: TGTGCCAGCAGCCGAGGGACAGTCGGAGAGGAGGGCACAGATACGCAGTATTTT.

This clonotype was found many times. V and J are TRBV6-1 and TRBJ2-1; no firm D call. The CDR3 spans 14 residues. V was shortened by 10 bases and J by 0 bases, with 13 bases between the two germline ends. Germline CDR1 MNHNS, CDR2 SASEGT. Here the CDR3 reads CATSRTGSYNEQFF. CDR3 DNA: TGTGCCACATCAAGGACGGGCTCCTACAATGAGCAGTTCTTC.

This clonotype was counted at least ten times. The rearrangement joins TRBV29-1 to TRBJ2-7, with 9 bases aligning to TRBD2. The trim removed 8 bases at V and 2 bases at J, leaving 7 bases unmatched. Germline assignment: CDR1 SQVTM and CDR2 ANQGSEA. The CDR3 totals 13 residues. This CDR3 reads CSFRLAATYEQYF. The CDR3, as DNA: TGCAGCTTCCGACTAGCGGCAACCTACGAGCAGTACTTC.

This chain links TRBV7-8 with TRBJ2-1, with a tentative D call TRBD2 (6 bases). This CDR3 is 16 amino acids long. V dropped 2 bases and J dropped 4 bases, with 15 bases sitting between them. Per the germline V gene, CDR1 is SGHVS and CDR2 is FQNEAQ. The CDR3 loop reads CASSLTLAGGYNEQFF. The CDR3 coding sequence is TGTGCCAGCAGCTTAACCCTGGCCGGGGGATACAATGAGCAGTTCTTC.

The CDR3 coding sequence is TGCAGCGTTGACAGGGGTACTCAGACCCAGTACTTC. Translating gives CSVDRGTQTQYF. This rearrangement joins TRBV29-1 to TRBJ2-5; perhaps TRBD1 as D (6 bases). This CDR3 contains 12 residues. Trimming removed 3 bases from V and 6 bases from J, with 11 bases in between. Germline loops: CDR1 SQVTM, CDR2 ANQGSEA.

Ten or more counts support this clonotype. The chain employs TRBV3-1 and TRBJ2-6; D is uncertain. The germline V and J ends were trimmed by 1 base and 5 bases, with 3 bases remaining between them. CDR3 length: 13 residues. Germline V lookup: CDR1 LGHDT, CDR2 YNNKEL (reference sequence). DNA for the CDR3: TGTGCCAGCAGCCAAGCCCGGGCCAACGTCCTGACTTTC. Protein product: CASSQARANVLTF.

This clonotype was seen ten or more times. The V gene is TRBV29-1, the J gene TRBJ1-1; D is ambiguous. Germline V lookup: CDR1 SQVTM, CDR2 ANQGSEA. This CDR3 is built from 15 residues. Trimming pared 5 bases from V and 1 base from J, leaving 17 bases between. CDR3 sequence: CSVTVLGDSNTEAFF. CDR3 sequence (DNA): TGCAGCGTTACGGTATTGGGTGACTCGAACACTGAAGCTTTCTTT. The whole variable domain, remainder taken from reference TRBV29-1 and TRBJ1-1, is SAVISQKPSRDICQRGTSLTIQCQVDSQVTMMFWYRQQPGQSLTLIATANQGSEATYESGFVIDKFPISRPNLTFSTLTVSNMSPEDSSIYLCSVTVLGDSNTEAFFGQGTRLTVV.